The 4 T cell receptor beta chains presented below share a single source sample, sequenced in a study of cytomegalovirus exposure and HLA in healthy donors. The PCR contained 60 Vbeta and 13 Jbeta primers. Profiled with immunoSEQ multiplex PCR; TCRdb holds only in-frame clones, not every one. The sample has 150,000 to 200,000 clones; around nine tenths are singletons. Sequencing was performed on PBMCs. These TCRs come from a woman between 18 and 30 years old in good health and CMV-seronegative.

In DNA, the CDR3 is TGTGCCAGCAGCTTAGAGGGGGTGAACACTGAAGCTTTCTTT. Translation: CASSLEGVNTEAFF. V and J are TRBV7-8 and TRBJ1-1; TRBD1 is a possible D gene (6 bases). This CDR3 region has 14 residues. Germline V CDR1 and CDR2: SGHVS, FQNEAQ. The V gene lost 1 base and the J gene lost 0 bases, with 6 bases spanning the gap.

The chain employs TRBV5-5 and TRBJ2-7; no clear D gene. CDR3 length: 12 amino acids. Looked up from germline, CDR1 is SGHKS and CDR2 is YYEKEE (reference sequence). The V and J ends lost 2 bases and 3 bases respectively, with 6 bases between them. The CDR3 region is CASSFEDYEQYF. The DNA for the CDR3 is TGTGCCAGCAGCTTCGAGGACTACGAGCAGTACTTC.

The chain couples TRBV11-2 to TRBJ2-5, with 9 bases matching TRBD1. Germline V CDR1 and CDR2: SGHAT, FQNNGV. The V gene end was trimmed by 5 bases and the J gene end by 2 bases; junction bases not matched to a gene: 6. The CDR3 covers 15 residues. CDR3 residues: CASSQPGQGQETQYF. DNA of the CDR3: TGTGCCAGCAGCCAACCCGGACAGGGGCAAGAGACCCAGTACTTC.

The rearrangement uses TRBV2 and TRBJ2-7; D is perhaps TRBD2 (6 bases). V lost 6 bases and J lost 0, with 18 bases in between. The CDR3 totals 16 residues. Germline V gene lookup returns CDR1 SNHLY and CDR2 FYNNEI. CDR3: CASRGAGKIDSYEQYF. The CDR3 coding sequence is TGTGCCAGCAGAGGGGCGGGGAAGATAGACTCCTACGAGCAGTACTTC.